This TCR beta chain was identified during a study of cytomegalovirus exposure and HLA in healthy donors. Study-level points and caveats: For cytomegalovirus status, the classifier reportedly gave diagnoses with high specificity and sensitivity. TCR beta sequences reportedly predicted the HLA-A and HLA-B alleles of most subjects accurately. Under in vitro conditions, three CMV-associated chains were confirmed as specific for CMV antigens.

Germline CDR1 and CDR2: MDHEN and SYDVKM. J was trimmed by 5 bases and V by 6 bases; bases with no gene match: 8. The CDR3 covers 14 residues. The study ran its PCR with 60 Vbeta and 13 Jbeta primers. The method was immunoSEQ multiplex PCR; TCRdb's version includes in-frame clones alone and lacks a portion of them. The sample has fewer than 150,000 clones; around 73% are singletons. Sampled while nominally healthy, donors likely had unrecorded immune exposures. A remark on this clone: Its antigen is unknown.

Sequenced input: PBMCs. The chain couples TRBV28 to TRBJ2-7; 9 bases line up with TRBD1. The receptor was isolated from a man aged 50 to 59 in good health and CMV-seronegative. DNA of the CDR3: TGTGCCAGCAGCACTCACAGGGGGCTGGACGAGCAGTACTTC. It yields the protein CASSTHRGLDEQYF.